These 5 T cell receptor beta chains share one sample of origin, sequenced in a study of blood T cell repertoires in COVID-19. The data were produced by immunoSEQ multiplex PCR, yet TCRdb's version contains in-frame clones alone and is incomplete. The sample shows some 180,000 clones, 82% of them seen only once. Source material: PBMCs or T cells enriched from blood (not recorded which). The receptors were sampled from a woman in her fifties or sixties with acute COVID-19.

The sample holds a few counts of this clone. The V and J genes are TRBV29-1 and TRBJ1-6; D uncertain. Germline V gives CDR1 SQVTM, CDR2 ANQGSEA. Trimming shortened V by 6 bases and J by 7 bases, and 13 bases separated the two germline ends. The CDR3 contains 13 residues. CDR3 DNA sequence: TGCAGCGTCCAGACGGACTCGAATTCACCCCTCCACTTT. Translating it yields CSVQTDSNSPLHF.

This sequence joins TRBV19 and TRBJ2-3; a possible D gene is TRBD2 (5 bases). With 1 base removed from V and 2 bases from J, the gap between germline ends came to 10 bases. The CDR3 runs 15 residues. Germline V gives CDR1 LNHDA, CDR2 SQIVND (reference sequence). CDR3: CASSIAGSYTDTQYF. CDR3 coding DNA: TGTGCCAGTAGTATAGCGGGGAGTTACACAGATACGCAGTATTTT. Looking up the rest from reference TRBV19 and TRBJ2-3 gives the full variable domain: DGGITQSPKYLFRKEGQNVTLSCEQNLNHDAMYWYRQDPGQGLRLIYYSQIVNDFQKGDIAEGYSVSREKKESFPLTVTSAQKNPTAFYLCASSIAGSYTDTQYFGPGTRLTVL.

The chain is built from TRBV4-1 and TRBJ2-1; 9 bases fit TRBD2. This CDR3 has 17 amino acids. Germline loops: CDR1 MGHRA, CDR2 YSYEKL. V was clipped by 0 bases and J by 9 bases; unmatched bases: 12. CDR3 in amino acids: CASSQDLSDSGSAEQFF. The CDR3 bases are TGCGCCAGCAGCCAAGATTTGTCGGATAGCGGGAGCGCTGAGCAGTTCTTC.

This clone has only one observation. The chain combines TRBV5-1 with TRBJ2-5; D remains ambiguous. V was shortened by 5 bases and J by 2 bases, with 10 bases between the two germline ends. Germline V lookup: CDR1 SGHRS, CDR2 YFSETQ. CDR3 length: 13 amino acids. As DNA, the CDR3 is TGCGCCAGCAGTATTGGAGAACAAGAGACCCAGTACTTC. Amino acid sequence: CASSIGEQETQYF.

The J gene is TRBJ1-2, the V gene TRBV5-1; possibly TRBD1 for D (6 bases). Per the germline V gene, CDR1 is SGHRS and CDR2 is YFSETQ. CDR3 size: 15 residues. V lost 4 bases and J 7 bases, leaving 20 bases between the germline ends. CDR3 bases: TGCGCCAGCAGCGCCGTGGGCAGGGGCCTGGGTGGCTACACCTTC. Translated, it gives CASSAVGRGLGGYTF. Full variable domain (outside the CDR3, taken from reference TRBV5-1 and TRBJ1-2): KAGVTQTPRYLIKTRGQQVTLSCSPISGHRSVSWYQQTPGQGLQFLFEYFSETQRNKGNFPGRFSGRQFSNSRSEMNVSTLELGDSALYLCASSAVGRGLGGYTFGSGTRLTVV.